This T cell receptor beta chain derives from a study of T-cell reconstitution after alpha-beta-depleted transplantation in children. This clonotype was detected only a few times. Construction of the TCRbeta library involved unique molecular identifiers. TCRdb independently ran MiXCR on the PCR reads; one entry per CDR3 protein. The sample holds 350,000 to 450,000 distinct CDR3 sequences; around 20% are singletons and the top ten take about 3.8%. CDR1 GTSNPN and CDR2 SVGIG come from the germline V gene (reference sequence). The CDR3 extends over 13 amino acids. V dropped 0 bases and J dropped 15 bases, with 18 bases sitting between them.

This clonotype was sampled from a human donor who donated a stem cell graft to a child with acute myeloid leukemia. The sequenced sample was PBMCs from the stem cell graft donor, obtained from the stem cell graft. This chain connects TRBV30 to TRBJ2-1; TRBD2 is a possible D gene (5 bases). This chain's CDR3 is CAWSVTGAGGTFF. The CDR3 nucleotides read TGTGCCTGGAGTGTCACCGGCGCGGGTGGTACGTTCTTC.